Listed below are T cell receptor beta chains from one sample, sequenced in a study of siplizumab effects on memory and regulatory T cells. Clones were sequenced by immunoSEQ multiplex PCR, and TCRdb holds only the in-frame ones, with some missing. The data show about 100,000 clones, 80% to 95% seen once. The sequencing input was CD4+ T cells sorted from blood. These receptors all come from a human donor in good health. Both conserved end residues are part of each CDR3. The order of the fields is J gene, clone size, D gene, V gene, CDR3 protein, CDR3 DNA. D genes are given only for firm matches. Clone size is stated in some rows and not others, as once, few, many or a class when expanded.

TRBJ2-3 . . TRBV5-4 CASSLGGGGSTDTQYF TGTGCCAGCAGCTTGGGAGGGGGGGGAAGCACAGATACGCAGTATTTT
TRBJ1-1 once . TRBV5-5 CASSRQGGNTEAFF TGTGCCAGCAGCCGGCAAGGCGGGAACACTGAAGCTTTCTTT
TRBJ1-4 . . TRBV20-1 CSAYSNEKLFF TGCAGTGCCTACTCTAATGAAAAACTGTTTTTT
TRBJ1-1 once . TRBV19 CASSHLIQQGGGTEAFF TGTGCCAGTAGCCACCTTATCCAACAGGGTGGGGGAACTGAAGCTTTCTTT
TRBJ1-4 . TRBD1 TRBV11-2 CASSLELGDRGRKLFF TGTGCCAGCAGCTTAGAGTTAGGGGACAGGGGACGAAAACTGTTTTTT
TRBJ2-7 . . TRBV7-2 CASSLERTSSYEQYF TGTGCCAGCAGCTTGGAAAGAACGAGCTCCTACGAGCAGTACTTC
TRBJ2-3 . TRBD2 TRBV6-6 CASSVTGGGSTDTQYF TGTGCCAGCAGTGTCACTGGGGGGGGGAGCACAGATACGCAGTATTTT
TRBJ2-2 . TRBD2 TRBV4-3 CASWGGTGELFF TGCGCCAGCTGGGGGGGGACCGGGGAGCTGTTTTTT
TRBJ1-1 once . TRBV20-1 CSARGEAEAFF TGCAGTGCTAGGGGCGAGGCTGAAGCTTTCTTT
TRBJ2-5 . TRBD2 TRBV5-4 CASRPGSNGGWETQYF TGTGCCAGCAGGCCCGGGTCCAACGGGGGGTGGGAGACCCAGTACTTC
TRBJ1-1 . TRBD1 TRBV4-1 CASSQKDREFPEAFF TGCGCCAGCAGCCAGAAGGACAGGGAATTCCCTGAAGCTTTCTTT
TRBJ2-7 . . TRBV10-3 CAISESTGGALYEQYF TGTGCCATCAGTGAGTCGACTGGCGGGGCCCTCTACGAGCAGTACTTC
TRBJ1-2 . . TRBV11-2 CASSFGGPVNYGYTF TGTGCCAGCAGCTTTGGAGGCCCAGTCAACTATGGCTACACCTTC
TRBJ1-2 . . TRBV18 CASSPGERYGYTF TGTGCCAGCTCACCGGGGGAGCGATATGGCTACACCTTC
TRBJ2-3 . TRBD2 TRBV19 CASGTSGGHGTDTQYF TGTGCCAGTGGGACTAGCGGGGGGCATGGCACAGATACGCAGTATTTT
TRBJ2-2 . TRBD2 TRBV5-4 CASSPELAGDGELFF TGTGCCAGCAGCCCCGAACTAGCGGGGGACGGGGAGCTGTTTTTT
TRBJ2-7 . . TRBV28 CASSLIAYEQYF TGTGCCAGCAGTTTAATTGCCTACGAGCAGTACTTC
TRBJ2-2 once . TRBV9 CASTGTVNTGELFF TGTGCCAGCACCGGGACGGTGAACACCGGGGAGCTGTTTTTT
TRBJ1-2 . TRBD1 TRBV15 CATSRGEGQDPFNYGYTF TGTGCCACCAGCAGAGGTGAGGGACAGGATCCGTTTAACTATGGCTACACCTTC
TRBJ2-1 . . TRBV4-3 CASSHQGTSYNEQFF TGCGCCAGCAGCCACCAGGGGACTTCGTACAATGAGCAGTTCTTC
TRBJ1-1 . . TRBV5-1 CASSWARGGNTEAFF TGCGCCAGCAGCTGGGCGCGGGGAGGGAACACTGAAGCTTTCTTT
TRBJ1-1 once TRBD1 TRBV5-1 CASSLNGTGGRTEAFF TGCGCCAGCAGCCTTAACGGGACAGGGGGGAGGACTGAAGCTTTCTTT
TRBJ1-1 . . TRBV27 CASSLSTGTPHTEAFF TGTGCCAGCAGTTTATCGACCGGGACACCTCACACTGAAGCTTTCTTT
TRBJ2-5 . . TRBV11-2 CASSFRGGPQETQYF TGTGCCAGCAGCTTTAGGGGGGGGCCTCAAGAGACCCAGTACTTC
TRBJ1-4 . . TRBV5-4 CASSRDSATNEKLFF TGTGCCAGCAGCCGTGACAGTGCAACTAATGAAAAACTGTTTTTT
TRBJ2-5 . . TRBV5-1 CASSLAGETQYF TGCGCCAGCAGCTTGGCCGGGGAGACCCAGTACTTC
TRBJ1-3 . TRBD1 TRBV19 CASSPSTGIGNTIYF TGTGCCAGTAGTCCGTCGACAGGGATTGGAAACACCATATATTTT
TRBJ2-7 . TRBD2 TRBV11-2 CASSLGGPGTNEQYF TGTGCCAGCAGCTTAGGAGGGCCAGGGACTAACGAGCAGTACTTC
TRBJ2-3 . . TRBV7-9 CASSLRQGWTDTQYF TGTGCCAGCAGCTTAAGGCAGGGGTGGACAGATACGCAGTATTTT
TRBJ1-5 . . TRBV19 CASSISVPNQPQHF TGTGCCAGTAGTATATCGGTTCCCAATCAGCCCCAGCATTTT
TRBJ1-6 . . TRBV5-4 CASRQDTNSPLHF TGTGCCTCCAGACAGGACACGAATTCACCCCTCCACTTT
TRBJ1-6 . . TRBV18 CASSPPPGRYNSPLHF TGTGCCAGCTCACCACCGCCGGGACGGTATAATTCACCCCTCCACTTT
TRBJ2-7 once . TRBV28 CASSGLTYEQYF TGTGCCAGTAGCGGATTAACCTACGAGCAGTACTTC
TRBJ1-2 . . TRBV5-1 CASSLAPGDYGYTF TGCGCCAGCAGCTTGGCCCCTGGGGACTATGGCTACACCTTC
TRBJ1-1 . . TRBV11-2 CASSSRRQLNTEAFF TGTGCCAGCAGCTCTAGGAGACAGTTGAACACTGAAGCTTTCTTT